The source of this TCR beta chain is a study of T cell responses to AZD1222 COVID-19 vaccine. The study's findings and limits: Regions 160-218 and 743-854 dominated among vaccine-associated CD4 TCRs spanning spike.

The method was immunoSEQ multiplex PCR; TCRdb's version includes in-frame clones alone and lacks a portion of them. The sample holds over 130,000 clones; 80% to 95% are singletons and the top ten take more than 4.5%. Germline V CDR1 and CDR2: KGHSH, LQKENI. The CDR3 totals 16 residues. V gave up 2 bases and J gave up 2 bases; unmatched junction bases: 6. This clone has a single count. Its antigen is as yet unknown. The gene calls are TRBV18 and TRBJ1-2; 9 nucleotides match TRBD1. This TCR was sampled from an adult in good health. Source: peripheral blood, taken on day 0 of AZD1222 vaccination. The CDR3 region has the DNA TGTGCCAGCTCACCAATGTCGGGACAGGGAAACTATGGCTACACCTTC. Encoded protein: CASSPMSGQGNYGYTF.